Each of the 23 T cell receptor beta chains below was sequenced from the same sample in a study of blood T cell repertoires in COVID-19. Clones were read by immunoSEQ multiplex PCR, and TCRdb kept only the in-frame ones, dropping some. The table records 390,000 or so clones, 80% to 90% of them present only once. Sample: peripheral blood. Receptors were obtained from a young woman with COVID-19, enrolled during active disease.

The CDR3 is CASSWTGGDNEQFF. CDR3 nucleotide sequence: TGTGCCAGCAGTTGGACGGGGGGGGACAATGAGCAGTTCTTC. The chain links TRBV27 to TRBJ2-1; 8 nucleotides line up with TRBD2. The CDR3 is 14 amino acids. The germline V gene encodes CDR1 MNHEY and CDR2 SMNVEV (reference sequence). V lost 4 bases, J lost 5 bases, and 4 bases stayed unmatched.

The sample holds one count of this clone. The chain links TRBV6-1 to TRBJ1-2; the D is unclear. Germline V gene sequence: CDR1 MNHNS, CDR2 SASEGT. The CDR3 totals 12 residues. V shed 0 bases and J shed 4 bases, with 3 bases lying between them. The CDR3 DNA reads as TGTGCCAGCAGTGAAGCTCTCTATGGCTACACCTTC. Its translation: CASSEALYGYTF.

The CDR3, as DNA: TGTGCCACCTACCGGAGGGACACCGGGGAGCTGTTTTTT. This codes for CATYRRDTGELFF. V is TRBV27 and J is TRBJ2-2; a weak D match, TRBD2 (6 bases). The CDR3 consists of 13 residues. CDR1 MNHEY and CDR2 SMNVEV come from the germline V gene (reference sequence). The V gene lost 10 bases and the J gene lost 3 bases, with 12 bases spanning the gap.

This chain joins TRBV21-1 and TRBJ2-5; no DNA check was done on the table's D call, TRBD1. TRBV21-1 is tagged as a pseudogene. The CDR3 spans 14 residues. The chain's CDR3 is CASSTGQGWETQYF. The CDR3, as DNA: TGTGCCAGCAGCACTGGACAGGGGTGGGAGACCCAGTACTTC.

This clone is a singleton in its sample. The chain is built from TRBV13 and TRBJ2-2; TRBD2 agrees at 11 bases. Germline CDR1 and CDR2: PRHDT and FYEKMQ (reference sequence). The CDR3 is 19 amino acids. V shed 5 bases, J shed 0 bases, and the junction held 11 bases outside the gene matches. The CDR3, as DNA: TGTGCCAGCAGCCCACGACTAGCGGGGATAGAAACGAACACCGGGGAGCTGTTTTTT. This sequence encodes CASSPRLAGIETNTGELFF.

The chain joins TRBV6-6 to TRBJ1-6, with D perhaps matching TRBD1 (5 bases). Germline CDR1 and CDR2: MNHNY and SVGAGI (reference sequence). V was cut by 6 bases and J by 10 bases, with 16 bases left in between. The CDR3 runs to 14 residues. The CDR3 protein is CASSLGEDRSPLHF. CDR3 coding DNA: TGTGCCAGCAGCCTAGGGGAAGATAGATCACCCCTCCACTTT.

Here the CDR3 reads CASSSWGEGDTEAFF. The CDR3 DNA reads as TGTGCCAGCAGCTCCTGGGGGGAAGGGGACACTGAAGCTTTCTTT. The chain combines TRBV7-6 with TRBJ1-1; a weak D match, TRBD1 (5 bases). CDR3 length: 15 amino acids. V dropped 4 bases and J dropped 3 bases, with 15 bases sitting between them. Germline assignment: CDR1 SGHVS and CDR2 FNYEAQ.

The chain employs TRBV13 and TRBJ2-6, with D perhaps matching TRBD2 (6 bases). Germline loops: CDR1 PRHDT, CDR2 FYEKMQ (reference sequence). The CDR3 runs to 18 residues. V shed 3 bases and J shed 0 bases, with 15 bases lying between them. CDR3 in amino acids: CASSLAMGLNSGANVLTF. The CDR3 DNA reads TGTGCCAGCAGCTTGGCCATGGGACTGAACTCTGGGGCCAACGTCCTGACTTTC.

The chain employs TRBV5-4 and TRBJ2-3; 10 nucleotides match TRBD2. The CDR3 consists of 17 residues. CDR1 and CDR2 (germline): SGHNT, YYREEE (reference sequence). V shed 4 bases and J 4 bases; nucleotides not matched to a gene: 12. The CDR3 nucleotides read TGTGCCAGCAGCGTCCGCCTAGCGGGAGTAGGGTCAGATACGCAGTATTTT. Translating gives CASSVRLAGVGSDTQYF. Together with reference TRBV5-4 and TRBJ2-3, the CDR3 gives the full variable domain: ETGVTQSPTHLIKTRGQQVTLRCSSQSGHNTVSWYQQALGQGPQFIFQYYREEENGRGNFPPRFSGLQFPNYSSELNVNALELDDSALYLCASSVRLAGVGSDTQYFGPGTRLTVL.

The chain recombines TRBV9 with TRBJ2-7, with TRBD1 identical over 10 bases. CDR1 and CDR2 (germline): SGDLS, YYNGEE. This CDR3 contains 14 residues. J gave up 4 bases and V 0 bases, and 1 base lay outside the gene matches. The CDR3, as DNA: TGTGCCAGCAGCGTAGAGGACAGGGGGTACGAGCAGTACTTC. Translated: CASSVEDRGYEQYF.

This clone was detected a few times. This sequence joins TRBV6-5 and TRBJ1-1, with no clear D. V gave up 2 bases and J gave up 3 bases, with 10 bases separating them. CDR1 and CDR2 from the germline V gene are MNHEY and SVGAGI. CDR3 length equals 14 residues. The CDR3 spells CASSYAGRDTEAFF. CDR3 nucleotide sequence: TGTGCCAGCAGTTACGCGGGCCGGGACACTGAAGCTTTCTTT.

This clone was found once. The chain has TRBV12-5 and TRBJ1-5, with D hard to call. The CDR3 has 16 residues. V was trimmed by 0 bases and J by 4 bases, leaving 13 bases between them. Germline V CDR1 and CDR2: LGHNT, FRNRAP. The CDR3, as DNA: TGTGCTAGTGGTTTGGTACTCCCAGACACTAATCAGCCCCAGCATTTT. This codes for CASGLVLPDTNQPQHF.

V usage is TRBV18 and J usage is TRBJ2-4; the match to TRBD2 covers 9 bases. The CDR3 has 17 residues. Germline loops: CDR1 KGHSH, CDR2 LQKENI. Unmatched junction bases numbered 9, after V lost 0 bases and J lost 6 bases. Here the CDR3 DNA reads TGTGCCAGCTCACCACCGTTAATAGCGGGGGATCGAAACATTCAGTACTTC. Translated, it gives CASSPPLIAGDRNIQYF.

Here the CDR3 DNA reads TGTGCCAGCAGCCACGTTCGAGGCAGGGGAGCAGACTATGGCTACACCTTC. Translation gives CASSHVRGRGADYGYTF. The rearrangement joins TRBV5-8 to TRBJ1-2; D may be TRBD1 (6 bases). V was pared by 4 bases and J by 3 bases, with 22 bases between. Germline V gives CDR1 SGHTS, CDR2 YDEGEE. The CDR3 length is 17 residues.

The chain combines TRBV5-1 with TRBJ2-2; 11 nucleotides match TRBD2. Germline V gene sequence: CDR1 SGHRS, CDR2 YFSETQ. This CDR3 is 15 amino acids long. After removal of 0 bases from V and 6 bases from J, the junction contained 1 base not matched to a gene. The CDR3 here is CASSLVTSGAGELFF. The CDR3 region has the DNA TGCGCCAGCAGCTTGGTGACTAGCGGGGCCGGGGAGCTGTTTTTT.

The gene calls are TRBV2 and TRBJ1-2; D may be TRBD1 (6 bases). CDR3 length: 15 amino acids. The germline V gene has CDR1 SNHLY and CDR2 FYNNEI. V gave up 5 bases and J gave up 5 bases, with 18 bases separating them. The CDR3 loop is CASSRNPQGLYGYTF. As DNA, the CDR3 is TGTGCCAGCAGTAGGAACCCGCAGGGGTTATATGGCTACACCTTC.

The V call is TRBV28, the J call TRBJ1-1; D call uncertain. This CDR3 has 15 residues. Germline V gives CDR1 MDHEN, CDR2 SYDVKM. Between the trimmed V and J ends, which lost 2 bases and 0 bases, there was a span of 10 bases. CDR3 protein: CASSLVGQMNTEAFF. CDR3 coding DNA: TGTGCCAGCAGTTTAGTGGGCCAAATGAACACTGAAGCTTTCTTT.

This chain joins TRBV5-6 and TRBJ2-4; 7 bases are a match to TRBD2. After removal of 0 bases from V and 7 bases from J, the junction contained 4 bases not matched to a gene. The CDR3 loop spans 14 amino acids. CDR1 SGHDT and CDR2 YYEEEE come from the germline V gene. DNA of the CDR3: TGTGCCAGCAGCTTGGGTGGGGGAGGGAACATTCAGTACTTC. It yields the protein CASSLGGGGNIQYF.

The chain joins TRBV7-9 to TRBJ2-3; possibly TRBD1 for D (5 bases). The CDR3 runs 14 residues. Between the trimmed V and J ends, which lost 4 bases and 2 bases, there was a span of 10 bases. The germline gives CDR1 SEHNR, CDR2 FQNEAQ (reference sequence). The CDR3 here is CASSSGQYTDTQYF. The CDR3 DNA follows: TGTGCCAGCAGCTCAGGGCAATACACAGATACGCAGTATTTT. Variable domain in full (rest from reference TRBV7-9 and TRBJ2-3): DTGVSQNPRHKITKRGQNVTFRCDPISEHNRLYWYRQTLGQGPEFLTYFQNEAQLEKSRLLSDRFSAERPKGSFSTLEIQRTEQGDSAMYLCASSSGQYTDTQYFGPGTRLTVL.

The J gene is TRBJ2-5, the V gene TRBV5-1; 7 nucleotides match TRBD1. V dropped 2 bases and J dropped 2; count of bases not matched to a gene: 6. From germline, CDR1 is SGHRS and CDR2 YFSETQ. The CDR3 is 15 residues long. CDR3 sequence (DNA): TGCGCCAGCAGCTTTGAGGGGGCGGATCAAGAGACCCAGTACTTC. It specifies CASSFEGADQETQYF.

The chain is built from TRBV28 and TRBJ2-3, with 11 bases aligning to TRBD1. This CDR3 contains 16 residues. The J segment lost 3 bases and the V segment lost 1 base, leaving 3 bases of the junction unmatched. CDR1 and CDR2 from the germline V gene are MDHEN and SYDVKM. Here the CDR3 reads CASSLSGDRGTDTQYF. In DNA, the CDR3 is TGTGCCAGCAGTTTATCTGGGGACAGGGGGACAGATACGCAGTATTTT.

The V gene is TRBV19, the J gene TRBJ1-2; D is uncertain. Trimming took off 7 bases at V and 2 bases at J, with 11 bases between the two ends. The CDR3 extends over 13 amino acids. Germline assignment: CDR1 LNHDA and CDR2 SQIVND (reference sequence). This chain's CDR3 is CASTKVQNYGYTF. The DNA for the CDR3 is TGTGCCAGTACAAAAGTCCAGAACTATGGCTACACCTTC.

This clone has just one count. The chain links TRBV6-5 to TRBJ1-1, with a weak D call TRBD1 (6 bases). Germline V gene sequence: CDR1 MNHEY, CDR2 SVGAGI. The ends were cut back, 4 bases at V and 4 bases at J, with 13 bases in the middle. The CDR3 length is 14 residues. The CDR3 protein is CASSSSPGVTEAFF. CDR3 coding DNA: TGTGCCAGCAGTTCCTCACCAGGGGTCACTGAAGCTTTCTTT.